These T cell receptor beta chains were read from a single sample in a study of vaccination effects on CD4 cells after COVID-19. The protocol was immunoSEQ multiplex PCR, while the TCRdb copy is restricted to in-frame clones and leaves out a portion. The table shows 37,000 or so clones, with around two thirds occurring only once. Antigens for these TCRs are unknown. The source was CD4+ T cells from PBMCs cultured without peptide, collected after COVID-19 vaccination. These receptors were collected from a human donor who received a COVID-19 vaccine. Both conserved end residues are part of each CDR3. Each record gives: J gene, V gene, D gene, clone size, CDR3 protein, CDR3 DNA. The D gene is left open where the match is weak. Where a row states a size, it is once, few, many or the class of an expanded clone; other rows omit it.

>TRBJ1-1|TRBV6-6|-|-
CASSGFPTGDAEAFF
TGTGCCAGCAGTGGATTCCCTACAGGAGATGCTGAAGCTTTCTTT
>TRBJ2-2|TRBV7-6|TRBD1|-
CASSAQTGRSTGELFF
TGTGCCAGCAGCGCTCAGACAGGGCGGAGCACCGGGGAGCTGTTTTTT
>TRBJ1-2|TRBV2|TRBD1|-
CASAGTGASGYTF
TGTGCCAGCGCGGGTACAGGGGCGAGCGGCTACACCTTC
>TRBJ2-1|TRBV10-3|TRBD2|-
CAIRRLAGGPNEQFF
TGTGCCATCAGAAGACTAGCGGGGGGGCCAAATGAGCAGTTCTTC
>TRBJ1-2|TRBV3-1/TRBV3-2|-|few
CASSQDLTAGRYYGYTF
TGTGCCAGCAGCCAAGATCTTACGGCAGGGCGCTACTATGGCTACACCTTC
>TRBJ1-2|TRBV28|TRBD1|few
CASSAGQGTGGYTF
TGTGCCAGCAGTGCCGGACAGGGGACGGGTGGCTACACCTTC
>TRBJ2-4|TRBV19|-|-
CASSMVHRTERIDKNIQYF
TGTGCCAGTAGTATGGTTCACAGGACCGAGCGTATTGACAAAAACATTCAGTACTTC
>TRBJ2-1|TRBV18|-|-
CASSPAPSSYNEQFF
TGTGCCAGCTCACCAGCGCCAAGCTCCTACAATGAGCAGTTCTTC
>TRBJ2-7|TRBV10-3|-|medium-sized
CAISESPRTPGEQYF
TGTGCCATCAGTGAGTCCCCCAGGACCCCCGGCGAGCAGTACTTC
>TRBJ2-3|TRBV5-6|-|-
CASSLPLGSTQYF
TGTGCCAGCAGCTTACCCCTAGGAAGTACGCAGTATTTT
>TRBJ2-1|TRBV7-9|TRBD1|few
CASSYEDRVGFF
TGTGCCAGCAGCTACGAGGACAGGGTGGGGTTCTTC
>TRBJ2-3|TRBV13|TRBD1|-
CASSLTGADTQYF
TGTGCCAGCAGCTTAACAGGGGCAGATACGCAGTATTTT
>TRBJ2-1|TRBV9|TRBD2|-
CASSTLGLAADNEQFF
TGTGCCAGCAGCACCCTGGGACTAGCAGCCGACAATGAGCAGTTCTTC
>TRBJ2-1|TRBV3-1/TRBV3-2|TRBD1|once
CASSQDRTGGGYEQFF
TGTGCCAGCAGCCAAGATAGAACAGGGGGCGGGTATGAGCAGTTCTTC
>TRBJ2-2|TRBV18|-|-
CASSPGENTGELFF
TGTGCCAGCTCACCAGGGGAGAACACCGGGGAGCTGTTTTTT
>TRBJ2-4|TRBV20-1|-|once
CSASPPGRNPKNIQYF
TGCAGTGCTAGTCCACCGGGGAGGAACCCCAAAAACATTCAGTACTTC
>TRBJ2-7|TRBV20-1|-|-
CSASSPLVSYEQYF
TGCAGTGCTAGTTCCCCCCTAGTTTCCTACGAGCAGTACTTC
>TRBJ1-4|TRBV14|-|-
CASSPWGQNEKLFF
TGTGCCAGCAGCCCCTGGGGGCAAAATGAAAAACTGTTTTTT
>TRBJ2-6|TRBV27|-|-
CASSAWLLSGANVLTF
TGTGCCAGCAGTGCGTGGCTCCTCTCTGGGGCCAACGTCCTGACTTTC
>TRBJ2-5|TRBV25-1|-|-
CASSEGSGVLYQETQYF
TGTGCCAGCAGTGAAGGGAGCGGTGTTTTGTACCAAGAGACCCAGTACTTC
>TRBJ2-1|TRBV19|TRBD1|few
CASSTYRDRGLNEQFF
TGTGCCAGTAGTACATACCGGGACAGGGGACTCAATGAGCAGTTCTTC
>TRBJ1-1|TRBV6-6|-|once
CASSWTQTGNTEAFF
TGTGCCAGCAGCTGGACCCAGACAGGGAACACTGAAGCTTTCTTT
>TRBJ2-7|TRBV5-4|TRBD2|-
CASTYSGGGYEQYF
TGTGCCAGCACTTATAGCGGGGGGGGGTACGAGCAGTACTTC
>TRBJ2-2|TRBV10-3|-|-
CAISDTGQGTGELFF
TGTGCCATCAGTGACACAGGGCAGGGCACCGGGGAGCTGTTTTTT
>TRBJ2-3|TRBV3-1/TRBV3-2|-|-
CASSLNVAVVNTQYF
TGTGCCAGCAGCCTAAACGTAGCGGTAGTGAATACGCAGTATTTT
>TRBJ2-7|TRBV5-1|TRBD1|few
CASSSGQGNPYEQYF
TGCGCCAGCAGCTCAGGACAGGGTAACCCCTACGAGCAGTACTTC
>TRBJ2-5|TRBV4-1|TRBD2|few
CASSQGRGVQETQYF
TGCGCCAGCAGCCAAGGACGGGGGGTCCAAGAGACCCAGTACTTC
>TRBJ1-1|TRBV2|-|few
CASSDEQWNTEAFF
TGTGCCAGCAGTGACGAACAGTGGAACACTGAAGCTTTCTTT
>TRBJ2-3|TRBV6-6|-|-
CASNTGTSYTDTQYF
TGTGCCAGCAATACCGGGACTTCCTACACAGATACGCAGTATTTT
>TRBJ1-2|TRBV30|TRBD1|few
CAWSVPGTAKPFYGYTF
TGTGCCTGGAGTGTCCCAGGGACAGCCAAACCCTTCTATGGCTACACCTTC
>TRBJ2-2|TRBV11-1|-|-
CASSVRGAGELFF
TGTGCCAGCAGCGTCCGAGGGGCCGGGGAGCTGTTTTTT
>TRBJ1-2|TRBV27|TRBD1|few
CASRPIPSGGTGYTF
TGTGCCAGCAGGCCTATACCTTCAGGGGGGACTGGCTACACCTTC
>TRBJ2-7|TRBV21-1|-|-
CASRHTSGRASEQYF
TGTGCCAGCAGACACACTAGCGGGAGGGCCTCCGAGCAGTACTTC
>TRBJ2-5|TRBV10-2|-|-
CATKGRTSKETQYF
TGCGCCACCAAGGGCCGTACTAGTAAGGAGACCCAGTACTTC
>TRBJ2-1|TRBV5-1|TRBD1|-
CASSQGTGGNEQFF
TGCGCCAGCAGCCAAGGGACAGGGGGTAATGAGCAGTTCTTC
>TRBJ2-7|TRBV3-1/TRBV3-2|TRBD2|-
CASSLLSGRENEQYF
TGTGCCAGCAGCCTCCTTAGCGGGAGGGAGAACGAGCAGTACTTC
>TRBJ1-3|TRBV2|-|-
CASSEELAGTSGNTIYF
TGTGCCAGCAGTGAAGAGTTGGCAGGGACCTCTGGAAACACCATATATTTT
>TRBJ2-5|TRBV5-4|TRBD2|-
CASSPAGAQAKETQYF
TGTGCCAGCAGCCCGGCGGGAGCGCAGGCCAAGGAGACCCAGTACTTC
>TRBJ2-7|TRBV2|-|-
CASRKWTLGSHEQYF
TGTGCCAGCAGGAAGTGGACTCTGGGGTCCCACGAGCAGTACTTC
>TRBJ2-1|TRBV19|-|few
CASSIDAQGTHNEQFF
TGTGCCAGTAGTATAGATGCGCAGGGGACTCACAATGAGCAGTTCTTC
>TRBJ1-2|TRBV30|-|-
CAWTPQGYGYTF
TGTGCCTGGACACCTCAGGGCTATGGCTACACCTTC
>TRBJ1-2|TRBV5-6|TRBD1|-
CASRPGQGYGYTF
TGTGCCAGCAGGCCGGGACAGGGCTATGGCTACACCTTC
>TRBJ2-7|TRBV6-5|-|-
CASSTGVFYEQYF
TGTGCCAGCAGTACAGGAGTTTTTTACGAGCAGTACTTC